The rows below give T cell receptor beta chains drawn from one sample of a study of CD8 T cells in ankylosing spondylitis. TCRdb called the 5' RACE reads again in MiXCR, with one record for every CDR3 protein. This sample carries about 500,000 distinct CDR3 sequences, roughly 5% of them seen once, and the ten largest clones take under 4.5%. Material for sequencing was blood, either unsorted or a sorted T cell fraction (not recorded which). Source of these receptors: a male donor with ankylosing spondylitis. The CDR3 runs from the conserved cysteine through the conserved F or W. The D gene is left open where the match is weak. Size is omitted from some rows. Given values are once, few, many or a class for expanded clones.

j_gene	len	d_gene	abundance	v_gene	CDR3aa	CDR3nt
TRBJ2-7	15	TRBD1	few	TRBV12-3/TRBV12-4	CASSLAGTVHGEQYF	TGTGCCAGCAGTTTGGCCGGGACAGTTCATGGCGAGCAGTACTTC
TRBJ2-7	15	TRBD1	many	TRBV27	CASSLRQGLRSEQYF	TGTGCCAGCAGTCTTAGACAGGGTCTACGTTCCGAGCAGTACTTC
TRBJ1-2	16	TRBD1	many	TRBV12-3/TRBV12-4	CASSRAGTGLNYGYTF	TGTGCCAGCAGTCGGGCCGGGACAGGGCTTAACTATGGCTACACCTTC
TRBJ2-5	14	NA	many	TRBV5-1	CASSGGRDQETQYF	TGCGCCAGCAGCGGCGGTAGGGACCAAGAGACCCAGTACTTC
TRBJ2-1	16	TRBD2	many	TRBV10-3	CAISPRTSGTYNEQFF	TGTGCCATCAGTCCGAGGACTAGCGGGACCTACAATGAGCAGTTCTTC
TRBJ2-3	15	NA	many	TRBV4-3	CASSQAPESTDTQYF	TGCGCCAGCAGCCAAGCCCCAGAAAGCACAGATACGCAGTATTTT
TRBJ2-7	15	TRBD2	many	TRBV20-1	CSARFGLAETYEQYF	TGCAGTGCTCGGTTTGGACTAGCGGAGACCTACGAGCAGTACTTC
TRBJ2-3	13	NA	few	TRBV19	CASSSSSVDTQYF	TGTGCCAGTAGTTCCTCGTCTGTGGATACGCAGTATTTT
TRBJ2-1	15	TRBD2	NA	TRBV7-3	CASSLSSGGANEQFF	TGTGCCAGCAGCCTATCTAGCGGGGGGGCCAATGAGCAGTTCTTC
TRBJ2-5	12	NA	many	TRBV9	CASSVREETQYF	TGTGCCAGCAGCGTCCGGGAAGAGACCCAGTACTTC
TRBJ1-5	13	NA	many	TRBV6-1	CASSDISNQPQHF	TGTGCCAGCTCGGACATTAGCAATCAGCCCCAGCATTTT
TRBJ2-5	15	NA	NA	TRBV5-1	CASSWGPRGRETQYF	TGCGCCAGCAGCTGGGGGCCGAGGGGCCGGGAGACCCAGTACTTC
TRBJ2-7	15	TRBD2	many	TRBV28	CASSSGLAGGPEQYF	TGTGCCAGCAGTTCGGGACTAGCGGGAGGGCCCGAGCAGTACTTC
TRBJ2-5	16	TRBD2	many	TRBV18	CASSAGERAYQETQYF	TGTGCCAGCTCAGCGGGGGAGAGGGCTTACCAAGAGACCCAGTACTTC
TRBJ2-1	14	NA	few	TRBV18	CASSPQRSYNEQFF	TGTGCCAGCTCACCTCAGAGATCCTACAATGAGCAGTTCTTC
TRBJ1-4	14	TRBD1	many	TRBV5-1	CASSSDRPNEKLFF	TGCGCCAGCAGCTCGGACAGGCCTAATGAAAAACTGTTTTTT
TRBJ2-6	16	NA	many	TRBV5-1	CASSLGLFSGANVLTF	TGCGCCAGCAGCTTGGGGCTCTTCTCTGGGGCCAACGTCCTGACTTTC
TRBJ2-3	16	TRBD2	many	TRBV4-3	CASSQVLAGFTDTQYF	TGCGCCAGCAGCCAAGTCTTAGCGGGGTTCACAGATACGCAGTATTTT
TRBJ1-1	14	TRBD1	many	TRBV29-1	CSVDKTGVNTEAFF	TGCAGCGTTGATAAGACAGGGGTGAACACTGAAGCTTTCTTT
TRBJ2-1	16	NA	NA	TRBV5-1	CASSPPGPAGHNEQFF	TGCGCCAGCAGCCCTCCGGGCCCAGCGGGCCACAATGAGCAGTTCTTC
TRBJ2-3	11	NA	many	TRBV29-1	CSVDSSDTQYF	TGCAGCGTTGACAGTTCAGATACGCAGTATTTT
TRBJ2-5	16	NA	many	TRBV6-1	CASSQIIPSLLETQYF	TGTGCCAGCAGCCAGATTATCCCTAGTCTTTTGGAGACCCAGTACTTC
TRBJ2-5	16	TRBD2	many	TRBV20-1	CSATTSGRAGGETQYF	TGCAGTGCTACCACTAGCGGGAGGGCAGGCGGTGAGACCCAGTACTTC
TRBJ2-2	13	NA	many	TRBV20-1	CSARAGSTGELFF	TGCAGTGCTAGAGCAGGGTCGACCGGGGAGCTGTTTTTT
TRBJ2-7	14	NA	many	TRBV18	CASSPRLYGDEQYF	TGTGCCAGCTCACCACGCCTATACGGGGACGAGCAGTACTTC
TRBJ2-5	15	NA	many	TRBV7-2	CASSLAGGRQETQYF	TGTGCCAGCAGCTTAGCGGGGGGGCGTCAAGAGACCCAGTACTTC